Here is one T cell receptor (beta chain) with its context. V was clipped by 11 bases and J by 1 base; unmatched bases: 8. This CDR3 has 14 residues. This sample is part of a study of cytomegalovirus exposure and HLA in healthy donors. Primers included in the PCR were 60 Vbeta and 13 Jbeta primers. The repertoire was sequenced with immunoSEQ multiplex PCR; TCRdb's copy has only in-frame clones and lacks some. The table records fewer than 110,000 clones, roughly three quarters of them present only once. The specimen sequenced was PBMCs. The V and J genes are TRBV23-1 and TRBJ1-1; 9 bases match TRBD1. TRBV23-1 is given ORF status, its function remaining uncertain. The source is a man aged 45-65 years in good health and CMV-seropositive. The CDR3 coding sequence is TGCGCCTATTGGACAGGGGAGGCGAACACTGAAGCTTTCTTT. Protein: CAYWTGEANTEAFF.